A selection of T cell receptor beta chains follows, all from one sample in a study of beta chain features in type 1 diabetes. Clones were sequenced by immunoSEQ multiplex PCR, and TCRdb holds only the in-frame ones, with some missing. The table includes about 650,000 clones, under 15% detected once. The sequenced sample consisted of naive CD4+ T cells from blood. The receptors derive from a man younger than 40 with type 1 diabetes. CDR3s include the opening cysteine and the closing phenylalanine or tryptophan. A D gene is named only where the DNA matches it firmly. The size of a clone is reported for some rows only, either as once, few or many, or as a class for expanded clones.

size	J	V	length	D	CDR3	DNA
.	TRBJ1-2	TRBV7-2	14	TRBD1	CASSSGTDLYGYTF	TGTGCCAGCAGCTCAGGGACAGACCTCTATGGCTACACCTTC
.	TRBJ1-6	TRBV30	12	.	CAWSGGHLPLHF	TGTGCCTGGAGTGGGGGACATTTGCCCCTCCACTTT
few	TRBJ1-1	TRBV7-3	13	.	CASQALSNTEAFF	TGTGCCAGCCAGGCCCTTTCGAACACTGAAGCTTTCTTT
.	TRBJ2-3	TRBV10-3	15	.	CAIRDPAGYTDTQYF	TGTGCCATCAGAGACCCCGCGGGGTACACAGATACGCAGTATTTT
few	TRBJ2-7	TRBV5-4	14	TRBD2	CASSPGLAGNEQYF	TGTGCCAGCAGCCCGGGACTAGCGGGTAACGAGCAGTACTTC
.	TRBJ1-2	TRBV6-6	16	TRBD1	CASRHGQGKGNYGYTF	TGTGCCAGCAGACACGGACAGGGCAAGGGTAACTATGGCTACACCTTC
few	TRBJ2-2	TRBV7-6	18	.	CASTTRPTTGSWNGELFF	TGTGCCAGCACGACGCGCCCAACTACAGGGTCGTGGAACGGGGAGCTGTTTTTT
.	TRBJ2-4	TRBV9	15	TRBD1	CASSVGGQQGNIQYF	TGTGCCAGCAGCGTAGGGGGACAGCAAGGGAACATTCAGTACTTC
.	TRBJ2-7	TRBV4-3	16	.	CASSQDLVGYSWEQYF	TGCGCCAGCAGCCAAGATCTGGTTGGGTACTCCTGGGAGCAGTACTTC
few	TRBJ1-6	TRBV6-5	13	.	CASSQTPGRPLHF	TGTGCCAGCAGTCAGACTCCCGGGAGACCCCTCCACTTT
few	TRBJ2-1	TRBV29-1	13	.	CSVAGEPYNEQFF	TGCAGCGTTGCCGGGGAACCCTACAATGAGCAGTTCTTC
.	TRBJ1-5	TRBV10-3	14	.	CASNQEFRNQPQHF	TGTGCCAGCAACCAAGAGTTTCGCAATCAGCCCCAGCATTTT
.	TRBJ1-4	TRBV6-6	14	TRBD1	CASSPGQGNEKLFF	TGTGCCAGCAGCCCGGGACAGGGAAATGAAAAACTGTTTTTT
.	TRBJ1-2	TRBV9	13	.	CASSVIGRHGYTF	TGTGCCAGCAGCGTAATAGGGAGGCATGGCTACACCTTC
few	TRBJ1-6	TRBV30	11	TRBD1	CALRQGTPLHF	TGTGCCTTGAGACAGGGTACACCCCTCCACTTT
.	TRBJ2-1	TRBV7-6	17	TRBD2	CASSLPQLAGLKGEQFF	TGTGCCAGCAGCTTACCCCAACTAGCGGGGCTAAAGGGTGAGCAGTTCTTC
.	TRBJ2-7	TRBV5-4	15	TRBD2	CASSAPGLDLYEQYF	TGTGCCAGCAGCGCACCGGGACTAGATCTGTACGAGCAGTACTTC
.	TRBJ2-2	TRBV6-6	13	.	CACGTTNTGELFF	TGTGCCTGCGGGACCACTAACACCGGGGAGCTGTTTTTT
few	TRBJ1-5	TRBV27	16	.	CASSPLGGPSNQPQHF	TGTGCCAGCAGTCCTCTCGGGGGGCCTAGCAATCAGCCCCAGCATTTT
few	TRBJ2-3	TRBV5-4	12	.	CASRGGTDTQYF	TGTGCCAGCCGTGGGGGCACAGATACGCAGTATTTT
.	TRBJ1-5	TRBV27	14	.	CASSLSGNNQPQHF	TGTGCCAGCAGTTTATCTGGGAACAATCAGCCCCAGCATTTT
.	TRBJ2-2	TRBV30	14	.	CAWSGPGNTGELFF	TGTGCCTGGAGTGGTCCAGGGAACACCGGGGAGCTGTTTTTT
few	TRBJ1-1	TRBV5-1	14	.	CASSLGQTNTEAFF	TGCGCCAGCAGCTTGGGACAGACTAACACTGAAGCTTTCTTT
few	TRBJ2-5	TRBV13	14	.	CASSPTGRRETQYF	TGTGCCAGCAGCCCTACAGGGCGTCGGGAGACCCAGTACTTC
.	TRBJ2-7	TRBV7-2	13	TRBD2	CASSLSGTYEQYF	TGTGCCAGCAGCTTAAGCGGGACCTACGAGCAGTACTTC
few	TRBJ1-1	TRBV2	12	.	CASSETTAEAFF	TGTGCCAGCAGTGAAACTACGGCTGAAGCTTTCTTT
few	TRBJ2-4	TRBV19	15	.	CASPSGGLAKNIQYF	TGTGCCAGTCCGTCAGGCGGGTTAGCCAAAAACATTCAGTACTTC
.	TRBJ1-2	TRBV6-5	14	.	CASSYSGGWYGYTF	TGTGCCAGCAGTTACTCGGGAGGGTGGTATGGCTACACCTTC
.	TRBJ1-5	TRBV7-2	16	.	CASSVSGSVGNQPQHF	TGTGCCAGCAGCGTATCAGGGTCGGTAGGCAATCAGCCCCAGCATTTT
.	TRBJ2-7	TRBV9	13	.	CASSPPLENEQYF	TGTGCCAGCAGCCCCCCGCTCGAGAACGAGCAGTACTTC
.	TRBJ1-6	TRBV4-3	15	.	CASSQDHTVNSPLHF	TGCGCCAGCAGCCAAGATCACACCGTAAATTCACCCCTCCACTTT
.	TRBJ1-2	TRBV11-3	13	TRBD1	CASTTDRGYGYTF	TGTGCCAGCACCACGGACAGGGGATATGGCTACACCTTC
.	TRBJ1-4	TRBV5-8	16	.	CASGGRPGATNEKLFF	TGTGCCAGCGGGGGGAGGCCAGGTGCAACTAATGAAAAACTGTTTTTT
few	TRBJ2-1	TRBV19	14	TRBD1	CASSTGQSYNEQFF	TGTGCCAGTAGTACGGGACAGAGTTACAATGAGCAGTTCTTC
.	TRBJ2-1	TRBV5-1	16	TRBD2	CASSELAGGSYNEQFF	TGCGCCAGCAGCGAGTTAGCGGGGGGATCCTACAATGAGCAGTTCTTC
.	TRBJ1-2	TRBV28	12	.	CASSYLQHGYTF	TGTGCCAGCAGTTATCTGCAGCATGGCTACACCTTC
few	TRBJ2-5	TRBV28	14	.	CASRWDPYQETQYF	TGTGCCAGCAGGTGGGACCCGTACCAAGAGACCCAGTACTTC
.	TRBJ2-3	TRBV7-2	15	.	CASSLGLASTDTQYF	TGTGCCAGCAGCTTGGGGCTAGCTAGCACAGATACGCAGTATTTT
.	TRBJ2-7	TRBV28	14	TRBD2	CASSQRGGSYEQYF	TGTGCCAGCAGCCAGCGGGGGGGATCCTACGAGCAGTACTTC
few	TRBJ2-7	TRBV19	13	.	CASSHGTQYEQYF	TGTGCCAGTAGTCACGGGACACAGTACGAGCAGTACTTC
.	TRBJ2-7	TRBV7-2	13	TRBD1	CASSLGTGSRQYF	TGTGCCAGCAGCTTAGGGACAGGCAGTAGGCAGTACTTC
.	TRBJ2-7	TRBV9	15	.	CASSRDPSGSYEQYF	TGTGCCAGCAGCCGGGACCCCTCCGGATCCTACGAGCAGTACTTC